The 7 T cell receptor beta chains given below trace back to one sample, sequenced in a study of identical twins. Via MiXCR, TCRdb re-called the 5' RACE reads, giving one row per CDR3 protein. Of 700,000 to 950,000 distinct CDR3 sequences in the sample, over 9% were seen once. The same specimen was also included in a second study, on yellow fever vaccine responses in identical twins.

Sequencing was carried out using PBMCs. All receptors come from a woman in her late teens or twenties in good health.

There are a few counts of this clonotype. CDR3 loop: CASSFQDSYNEQFF. Here the CDR3 DNA reads TGCGCCAGCAGCTTTCAGGACTCCTACAATGAGCAGTTCTTC. This chain joins TRBV5-1 and TRBJ2-1; D remains unclear. V was clipped by 2 bases and J by 0 bases, with 6 bases between them. The CDR3 totals 14 residues. Germline V gene lookup returns CDR1 SGHRS and CDR2 YFSETQ. The variable domain in full, completed from reference TRBV5-1 and TRBJ2-1, reads KAGVTQTPRYLIKTRGQQVTLSCSPISGHRSVSWYQQTPGQGLQFLFEYFSETQRNKGNFPGRFSGRQFSNSRSEMNVSTLELGDSALYLCASSFQDSYNEQFFGPGTRLTVL.

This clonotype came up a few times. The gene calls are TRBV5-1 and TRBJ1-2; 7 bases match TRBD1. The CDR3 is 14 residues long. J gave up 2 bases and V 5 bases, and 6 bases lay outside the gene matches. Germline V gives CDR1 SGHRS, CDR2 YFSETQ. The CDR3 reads CASSPGQQNYGYTF. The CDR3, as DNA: TGCGCCAGCAGTCCGGGACAGCAAAACTATGGCTACACCTTC.

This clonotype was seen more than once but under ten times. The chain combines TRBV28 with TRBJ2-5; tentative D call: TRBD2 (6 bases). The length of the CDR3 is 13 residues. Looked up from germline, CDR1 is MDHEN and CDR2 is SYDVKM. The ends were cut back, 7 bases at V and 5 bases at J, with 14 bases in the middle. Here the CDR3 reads CASTLGGSETQYF. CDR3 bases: TGTGCCAGCACCTTGGGGGGATCCGAGACCCAGTACTTC.

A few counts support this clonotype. CDR3 sequence: CASSPPYRGPYTDTQYF. The CDR3 region has the DNA TGTGCCAGTAGTCCACCGTATCGGGGGCCTTACACAGATACGCAGTATTTT. This chain uses TRBV19 with TRBJ2-3, with D perhaps given as TRBD1 or TRBD2 (6 bases each). Germline CDR1 is LNHDA and CDR2 is SQIVND (reference sequence). V lost 5 bases, J lost 2 bases, and 20 bases lay in between. CDR3 size: 17 residues.

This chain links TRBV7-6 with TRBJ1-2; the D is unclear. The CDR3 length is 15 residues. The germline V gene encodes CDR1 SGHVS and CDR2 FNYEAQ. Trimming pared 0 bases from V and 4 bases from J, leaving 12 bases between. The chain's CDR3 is CASSLAYDGGYGYTF. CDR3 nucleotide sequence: TGTGCCAGCAGCTTAGCTTACGATGGTGGCTATGGCTACACCTTC.

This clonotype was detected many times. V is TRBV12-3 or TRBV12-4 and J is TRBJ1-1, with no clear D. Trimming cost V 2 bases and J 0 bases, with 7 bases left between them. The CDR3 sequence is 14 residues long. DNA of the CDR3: TGTGCCAGCAGTTTAAGCCAGGTGAACACTGAAGCTTTCTTT. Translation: CASSLSQVNTEAFF.

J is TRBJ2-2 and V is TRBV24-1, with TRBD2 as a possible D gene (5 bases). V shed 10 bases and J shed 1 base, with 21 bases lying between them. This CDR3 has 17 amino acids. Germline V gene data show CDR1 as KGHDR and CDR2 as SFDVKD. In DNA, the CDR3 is TGTGCCACAACCCCCCAAATCCCGGGGAGGAACACCGGGGAGCTGTTTTTT. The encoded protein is CATTPQIPGRNTGELFF.